This entry features one T cell receptor (beta chain) sequence. This entry belongs to a study of blood T cell repertoires in COVID-19. Study context: Some COVID-19 samples were acute and others convalescent; all came from the United States, Italy and Spain. PBMCs, B-cell-depleted T cells, or T cells provided the cDNA or gDNA that made up the material.

Original handling: From reference gene primer amplification, estimates of nucleated cell counts were derived. TCRdb's table, derived via immunoSEQ multiplex PCR, lists solely in-frame clones and lacks some. That table gives V, J and clone size, and the DNA gave D and trimming. The table includes roughly 100,000 clones, 70% to 90% detected once. CDR1 ENHRY and CDR2 SYGVKD come from the germline V gene. The CDR3 covers 17 residues. V lost 5 bases to trimming and J lost 1 base; unmatched junction nucleotides: 10. The sample comprised peripheral blood. The TCR was taken from a man aged 50 or older with active or convalescent COVID-19. The genes are TRBV10-3 and TRBJ2-4; 8 nucleotides match TRBD1. The CDR3 DNA follows: TGTGCCATCAGTAGTTCAGGGGGCAGTGGGGCCAAAAACATTCAGTACTTC. It yields the protein CAISSSGGSGAKNIQYF.